This T cell receptor beta chain was captured in a study of blood T cell repertoires in COVID-19 (dated by TCRdb to 2019 to 2021). Broadly, across the study: Samples from collaborators originated in the United States, Italy and Spain and spanned both the acute and convalescent phases of COVID-19. The material from the prospective study consisted of cDNA or gDNA derived from T cells, B-cell-depleted T cells, or PBMCs. Deeply sampled blood TCRbeta repertoires from subjects exposed to, actively infected with, or recovered from COVID-19 were included in the dataset. A freely available public database, intended as a resource for researchers studying the immune response to SARS-CoV-2, is where the repertoires were released. Samples came from the ongoing ImmuneRACE study (first 160 participants) plus 1,254 subjects from 6 global collaborators. Sample metadata almost always included a de-identified subject ID, COVID-19 status, age in years and sex. Where available, HLA class I and class II types were taken from metadata supplied by the sample provider and were not determined by assay-based typing.

TCRbeta CDR3 regions were amplified from genomic DNA using the immunoSEQ Assay, a bias-controlled multiplex PCR. In the authors' own workflow: The number of nucleated cells in each sample was estimated from the amplification of reference gene primers within the assay. To quantify the absolute abundance of each unique TCRbeta CDR3 rearrangement, sequence reads were collapsed and filtered. For each sample, productive Simpson clonality was calculated as the square root of Simpson's diversity index over productive rearrangements. Drawn from immuneACCESS, this table holds only the in-frame rearrangements with V and J called that TCRdb kept. Clones are partly lost; checked studies trace under half to an unresolved V gene and leave the rest unexplained. V, J and clone size are those of that table, while D and trimming were read from the DNA. The sample table holds under 150,000 clones, of which about 88% were seen once. Together, the top ten hold roughly 8.9% of the sample.

The paper as a whole reports these results and caveats: The amount of clinical and demographic metadata varied by source and participant and was provided uncurated.

In regard to this clone: It has no known antigen specificity. The sample holds no much larger clone one base away, and base qualities are not on file.

A second Seattle source provided samples from volunteer blood donors who had recovered from COVID-19. Collaborating institutions collected whole blood in K2EDTA tubes following their own protocols. Collaborator samples were shipped for TCRbeta analysis as frozen whole blood, isolated PBMCs, or DNA extracted from either sample type. The receptor comes from a woman aged 70-85 years who had recovered from COVID-19. Sequencing was performed on peripheral blood.

The CDR3 loop reads CASSPTGLAGGTDTQYF. The nucleotides are TGTGCCAGCAGCCCCACGGGGCTAGCGGGGGGAACAGATACGCAGTATTTT. The chain is made from TRBV28 and TRBJ2-3, with 11 central nucleotides matching TRBD2. For this chain, trimming is 6 bases at the V end and 3 bases at the J end, and the number of junction bases without a gene match is 11. From its cysteine to its phenylalanine, the CDR3 spans 17 amino acids. The only DNA kept is the CDR3, 51 bases in frame from the first base. From a lookup of the germline V gene, CDR1 and CDR2 are MDHEN and SYDVKM. The CDR3 plus the reference TRBV28 and TRBJ2-3 genes for the other parts give the full variable domain: DVKVTQSSRYLVKRTGEKVFLECVQDMDHENMFWYRQDPGLGLRLIYFSYDVKMKEKGDIPEGYSVSREKKERFSLILESASTNQTSMYLCASSPTGLAGGTDTQYFGPGTRLTVL.